These 27 T cell receptor beta chains were all obtained from the same sample, sequenced in a study of blood T cells in healthy people across ages. It was with a sample-barcoded 5' primer and a J-beta primer mix that a second PCR of roughly 7 to 12 cycles was run. MiXCR, applied by TCRdb to the 5' RACE reads, yields one record per CDR3 protein. The table records just under 900,000 distinct CDR3 sequences, under 35% of them present only once. Material for sequencing was blood. These receptors came from a woman at least 80 years old in good health.

V and J are TRBV6-5 and TRBJ1-5, with no clear D. The CDR3 extends over 12 amino acids. CDR1 is MNHEY, CDR2 SVGAGI, per germline. V lost 5 bases and J lost 6, with 8 bases in between. CDR3 region: CASSTNGQPQHF. The CDR3 bases are TGTGCCAGCAGTACTAATGGTCAGCCCCAGCATTTT.

This clonotype came up many times. The V call is TRBV5-1, the J call TRBJ1-4; D uncertain. The V gene lost 0 bases and the J gene lost 0 bases, with 9 bases spanning the gap. This CDR3 contains 16 residues. From germline, CDR1 is SGHRS and CDR2 YFSETQ. In DNA, the CDR3 is TGCGCCAGCAGCTTGGGAGGAGCGGCAACTAATGAAAAACTGTTTTTT. Residues: CASSLGGAATNEKLFF.

The table lists this clonotype with many counts. The genes are TRBV5-5 and TRBJ2-7, with D perhaps being TRBD1 or TRBD2 (5 bases each). The CDR3 runs to 15 residues. The V gene lost 3 bases and the J gene lost 4 bases, with 17 bases spanning the gap. Germline V CDR1 and CDR2: SGHKS, YYEKEE (reference sequence). This CDR3 reads CASSSRGGEVYEQYF. The CDR3, as DNA: TGTGCCAGCAGCTCGCGTGGGGGAGAGGTATACGAGCAGTACTTC.

This clonotype was detected only once. J is TRBJ2-4 and V is TRBV29-1; 11 nucleotides agree with TRBD2. Matching the DNA end better, TRBJ2-7 makes the J call doubtful. This CDR3 is built from 15 residues. Germline CDR1 is SQVTM and CDR2 is ANQGSEA. CDR3 DNA: TGCAGCGTTGGTTCGGGACTAGCGGATTCCTACGAGCAGTACTTC. It codes for CSVGSGLADSYEQYF.

V is TRBV28 and J is TRBJ2-7; 11 positions agree with TRBD1. Matching the DNA end better, TRBJ2-5 makes the J call doubtful. CDR3 length: 15 residues. The germline V gene has CDR1 MDHEN and CDR2 SYDVKM. In DNA form, the CDR3 reads TGTGCCAGCAACCCCTTGGGACAGGGGGGAGAGACCCAGTACTTC. Protein sequence: CASNPLGQGGETQYF.

This sequence joins TRBV13 and TRBJ1-1, with D unresolved. CDR1 and CDR2 from the germline V gene are PRHDT and FYEKMQ (reference sequence). The CDR3 sequence is 16 residues long. V dropped 4 bases and J dropped 2 bases, with 17 bases sitting between them. The DNA for the CDR3 is TGTGCCAGCAGCTCCCGAATCCGGGTTGAAAACACTGAAGCTTTCTTT. Protein product: CASSSRIRVENTEAFF.

This clonotype has a count of ten or more. The chain links TRBV5-4 to TRBJ2-5; TRBD1 might be the D (6 bases). V was shortened by 3 bases and J by 3 bases, with 15 bases between the two germline ends. The CDR3 is made up of 15 amino acids. Germline V gene sequence: CDR1 SGHNT, CDR2 YYREEE (reference sequence). CDR3 region: CASSSQQGSEETQYF. The CDR3 DNA follows: TGTGCCAGCAGCTCGCAACAGGGTTCGGAAGAGACCCAGTACTTC.

This clonotype has ten or more counts. The V gene is TRBV20-1, the J gene TRBJ1-5, with D maybe TRBD1 (5 bases). The CDR3 totals 12 residues. Germline loops: CDR1 DFQATT, CDR2 SNEGSKA (reference sequence). Trimming left V 6 bases short and J 5 bases short, with 11 bases between. The CDR3 is CSAAEGDQPQHF. CDR3 in DNA: TGCAGTGCCGCTGAAGGGGATCAGCCCCAGCATTTT.

As regards this clonotype: A much larger clone is a single base away; this may be a read error. The chain employs TRBV6-2 or TRBV6-3 and TRBJ1-5, with D possibly being TRBD1 (6 bases). The V end lost 6 bases, the J end lost 9 bases, and 18 bases lay between the germline ends. This CDR3 has 14 amino acids. CDR1 and CDR2 from the germline V gene are MNHEY and SVGEGT. The CDR3 DNA follows: TGTGCCAGCAGAACGGGGGCTTTGAGTCGGCCCCAGCATTTT. This sequence encodes CASRTGALSRPQHF.

This clonotype was seen ten or more times. One end of the junction fails to match germline, which may point to a read error. The CDR3 region is CASSPNGGETQYF. The CDR3 nucleotides read TGTGCTAGCAGCCCTAATGGAGGAGAGACCCAGTACTTC. The chain combines TRBV7-7 with TRBJ2-5; D possibly corresponds to TRBD2 (5 bases). Germline loops: CDR1 SSHAT, CDR2 FNYEAQ (reference sequence). The CDR3 sequence is 13 residues long.

For this clonotype: The junction does not match germline at one end; this may be a read error. This chain links TRBV12-3 or TRBV12-4 with TRBJ2-3, with D perhaps matching TRBD1 (6 bases). There are 13 residues in the CDR3. In nucleotides, the CDR3 is TGTGCCAGCAGTTTCAGGGGAGCAGATATGCAGTATTTT. Translation gives CASSFRGADMQYF.

Regarding this clonotype: This could be a read error, since a much larger clone is one nucleotide away. The rearrangement links TRBV20-1 to TRBJ2-5; D is perhaps TRBD1 (5 bases). The J call is uncertain, as TRBJ2-7 better fits the DNA end. This CDR3 region has 13 residues. CDR1 is DFQATT, CDR2 SNEGSKA, per germline (reference sequence). As DNA, the CDR3 is TGCAGTGCTCTACCGATGACAGAGTCCGAGCAGTACTTC. Amino acids: CSALPMTESEQYF.

This clonotype was detected a few times. A much larger clone lies a single base off, so this may be a read error. This rearrangement joins TRBV5-1 to TRBJ2-5; 8 bases map to TRBD1. The CDR3 sequence is 15 residues long. The germline V gene has CDR1 SGHRS and CDR2 YFSETQ. Trimming cost V 3 bases and J 11 bases; bases outside gene matches: 15. For the CDR3, the DNA is TGCGCCAGCAGCTCCCGACAGGGGAAGGATACAGAGCAGTACTTC. Translating it yields CASSSRQGKDTEQYF.

V is TRBV6-1 and J is TRBJ1-1; D is undetermined. Germline-derived CDR1 and CDR2 are MNHNS and SASEGT. With 5 bases removed from V and 4 bases from J, the gap between germline ends came to 11 bases. CDR3 size: 13 residues. Here the CDR3 reads CASSPWAGTEAFF. The CDR3 nucleotides read TGTGCCAGCAGTCCGTGGGCGGGCACTGAAGCTTTCTTT.

At least ten counts were recorded for this clonotype. V and J are TRBV11-2 and TRBJ2-7; 10 bases agree with TRBD1. CDR1 is SGHAT, CDR2 FQNNGV, per germline. CDR3 size: 15 residues. V gave up 6 bases and J gave up 2 bases; unmatched junction bases: 7. The CDR3 sequence is CASRRTGTGAYEQYF. The CDR3, as DNA: TGTGCCAGCAGACGAACCGGGACAGGGGCCTACGAGCAGTACTTC.

The table lists this clonotype with many counts. The chain has TRBV7-2 and TRBJ2-5, with 8 nucleotides matching TRBD2. The CDR3 totals 15 residues. Trimming at V came to 5 bases and at J to 5 bases, leaving 10 bases not matched to a gene. Germline V gene data show CDR1 as SGHTA and CDR2 as FQGNSA. The CDR3 coding sequence is TGTGCCAGCAGCCCGGGGGGGCCGATGGGGGAGACCCAGTACTTC. It encodes CASSPGGPMGETQYF.

The DNA for the CDR3 is TGCGCCAGCAGCCAGAACAGGGGAGAGCCCCAGCATTTT. Translating gives CASSQNRGEPQHF. The rearrangement links TRBV4-3 to TRBJ1-5; 7 bases fit TRBD1. With 3 bases clipped from V and 8 bases from J, the junction kept 4 bases outside the gene matches. The CDR3 runs to 13 residues. Germline-derived CDR1 and CDR2 are LGHNA and YSLEER.

The chain employs TRBV6-6 and TRBJ2-7; a possible D gene is TRBD1 (5 bases). This CDR3 region has 16 residues. From germline, CDR1 is MNHNY and CDR2 SVGAGI (reference sequence). V was shortened by 2 bases and J by 3 bases, with 17 bases between the two germline ends. CDR3 sequence (DNA): TGTGCCAGCAGTTACACCCGGACACCAGCCAACTACGAGCAGTACTTC. Residues: CASSYTRTPANYEQYF.

This clonotype appeared many times. This may stem from a read error, because a much larger clone lies one nucleotide away. The gene calls are TRBV7-2 and TRBJ2-5; perhaps TRBD2 as D (6 bases). Trimming pared 4 bases from V and 5 bases from J, leaving 17 bases between. The CDR3 loop spans 15 amino acids. Germline V CDR1 and CDR2: SGHTA, FQGNSA. CDR3 protein: CASSWRGVRGETQYF. The CDR3 nucleotides are TGTGCCAGCAGCTGGCGGGGAGTCCGCGGGGAGACCCAGTACTTC.

J is TRBJ2-2 and V is TRBV5-1; the match to TRBD1 covers 8 bases. CDR3 length: 16 residues. The V gene end was trimmed by 4 bases and the J gene end by 4 bases; junction bases not matched to a gene: 9. CDR1 is SGHRS and CDR2 is YFSETQ in the germline V gene. CDR3 nucleotides: TGCGCCAGCAGCACCGGACAGGGATCGAGCACCGGGGAGCTGTTTTTT. As protein: CASSTGQGSSTGELFF. Full variable domain (outside the CDR3, taken from reference TRBV5-1 and TRBJ2-2): KAGVTQTPRYLIKTRGQQVTLSCSPISGHRSVSWYQQTPGQGLQFLFEYFSETQRNKGNFPGRFSGRQFSNSRSEMNVSTLELGDSALYLCASSTGQGSSTGELFFGEGSRLTVL.

This clonotype showed up many times. This sequence joins TRBV6-2 or TRBV6-3 and TRBJ1-1; 7 positions match TRBD1. The CDR3 sequence is 12 residues long. Trimming took 6 bases from V and 7 from J; bases not matched to a gene: 5. CDR1 MNHEY and CDR2 SVGEGT come from the germline V gene. The CDR3 here is CASSRRGSEAFF. CDR3 sequence (DNA): TGTGCCAGCAGCCGCAGGGGGAGTGAAGCTTTCTTT.

This clonotype turned up a few times. The V call is TRBV5-1, the J call TRBJ2-2; 9 bases fit TRBD1. Germline CDR1 and CDR2: SGHRS and YFSETQ. There are 17 residues in the CDR3. With V trimmed by 3 bases and J by 0 bases, 6 bases remained unmatched. The CDR3 region is CASSSGTGSPNTGELFF. In DNA form, the CDR3 reads TGCGCCAGCAGCTCGGGGACAGGGTCTCCGAACACCGGGGAGCTGTTTTTT.

At least ten counts were recorded for this clonotype. The chain carries TRBV30 and TRBJ2-4, with TRBD1 matching over 7 bases. Losses at the gene ends were 6 bases for V and 4 bases for J; bases not matched to a gene: 12. The CDR3 covers 15 residues. CDR1 and CDR2 from the germline V gene are GTSNPN and SVGIG (reference sequence). Here the CDR3 reads CACRNGRQGKNIQYF. The DNA of the CDR3 is TGTGCCTGTCGAAATGGGCGACAGGGAAAAAACATTCAGTACTTC.

There are many counts of this clonotype. The genes are TRBV20-1 and TRBJ2-1, with 14 bases identical to TRBD2. With 5 bases clipped from V and 7 bases from J, the junction kept 4 bases outside the gene matches. This CDR3 has 14 residues. CDR1 and CDR2 from the germline V gene are DFQATT and SNEGSKA (reference sequence). The CDR3 sequence: CSAVGTSGGNEQFF. The CDR3 DNA reads as TGCAGTGCTGTCGGGACTAGCGGGGGAAATGAGCAGTTCTTC.

There are a few counts of this clonotype. The V gene is TRBV27, the J gene TRBJ2-2; a possible D gene is TRBD2 (7 bases). The CDR3 has 15 amino acids. V lost 6 bases and J lost 6, with 17 bases in between. The germline V gene has CDR1 MNHEY and CDR2 SMNVEV (reference sequence). CDR3: CASRKDTGRAGELFF. The CDR3 bases are TGTGCCAGCAGGAAAGATACAGGGAGGGCCGGGGAGCTGTTTTTT.

This clonotype was found a few times. This chain joins TRBV2 and TRBJ2-6, with a possible D match to TRBD2 (5 bases). The germline V gene has CDR1 SNHLY and CDR2 FYNNEI. Trimming left V 5 bases short and J 2 bases short, with 7 bases between. This CDR3 is built from 14 residues. The CDR3 sequence is CASSTSTGANVLTF. The DNA for the CDR3 is TGTGCCAGCAGTACTAGTACTGGGGCCAACGTCCTGACTTTC. Looking up the rest from reference TRBV2 and TRBJ2-6 gives the full variable domain: EPEVTQTPSHQVTQMGQEVILRCVPISNHLYFYWYRQILGQKVEFLVSFYNNEISEKSEIFDDQFSVERPDGSNFTLKIRSTKLEDSAMYFCASSTSTGANVLTFGAGSRLTVL.

Details on this clonotype: Being one base from a much bigger clone, this may be a read error. This chain uses TRBV6-2 or TRBV6-3 with TRBJ2-1, with TRBD1 matching 7 bases. The J call may be faulty, since TRBJ2-7 better matches the DNA end. The CDR3 runs 16 residues. Germline V gene data show CDR1 as MNHEY and CDR2 as SVGEGT. CDR3: CASSYLGGAKKNEQYF. The CDR3 DNA follows: TGTGCCAGCAGTTACCTAGGGGGCGCTAAGAAGAATGAGCAGTACTTC.